This TCR beta chain was profiled in a study of blood T cell repertoires in COVID-19. Background on the study: Acute-phase and convalescent COVID-19 samples originated in the United States, Italy and Spain. Sample material is recorded as cDNA or gDNA derived from T cells, B-cell-depleted T cells, or PBMCs.

Authors' methods: Using reference gene primer amplification, nucleated cell counts were estimated. The data were produced by immunoSEQ multiplex PCR, yet TCRdb's version contains in-frame clones alone and is incomplete. V, J and clone size are those of that table, while D and trimming were read from the DNA. The sample shows about 89,000 clones, more than 70% of them seen only once. Trimming stripped 1 base from V and 2 bases from J, with 21 bases between. The CDR3 runs to 18 residues. The V gene's germline CDR1 is SGHVS and CDR2 FQNEAQ. The gene calls are TRBV7-8 and TRBJ2-7; possibly TRBD1 for D (6 bases). The sequencing sample was made of peripheral blood. The receptor was derived from a man aged 55 to 69 with acute or convalescent COVID-19. This CDR3 reads CASSLEAAVTGRTYEQYF. As DNA, the CDR3 is TGTGCCAGCAGCTTAGAGGCAGCCGTGACAGGCCGGACCTACGAGCAGTACTTC.